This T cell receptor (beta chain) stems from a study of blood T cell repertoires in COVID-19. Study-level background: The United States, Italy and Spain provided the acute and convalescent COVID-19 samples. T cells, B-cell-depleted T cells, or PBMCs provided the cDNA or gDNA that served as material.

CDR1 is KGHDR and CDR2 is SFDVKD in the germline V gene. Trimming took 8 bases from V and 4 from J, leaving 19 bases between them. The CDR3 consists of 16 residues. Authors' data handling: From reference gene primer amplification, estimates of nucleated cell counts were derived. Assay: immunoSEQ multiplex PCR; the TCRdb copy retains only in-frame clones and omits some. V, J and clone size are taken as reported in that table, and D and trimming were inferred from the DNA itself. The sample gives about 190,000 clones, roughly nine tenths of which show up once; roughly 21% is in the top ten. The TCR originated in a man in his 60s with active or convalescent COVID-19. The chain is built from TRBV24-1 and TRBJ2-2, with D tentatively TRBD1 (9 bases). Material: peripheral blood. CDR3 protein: CATTGGGTGSTGELFF. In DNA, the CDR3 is TGTGCCACCACCGGGGGGGGGACAGGGAGCACCGGGGAGCTGTTTTTT.